This note documents a single T cell receptor (beta chain) sequence. Generated by immunoSEQ multiplex PCR, the TCRdb table keeps only in-frame clones and is missing some. The sample has approximately 30,000 clones, 85% to 95% seen once; the top ten hold 7.9%. This specimen belongs to a study of T cells in localized non-small cell lung cancer. The CDR3 has 14 residues. Looked up from germline, CDR1 is MNHEY and CDR2 is SVGAGI. The V gene lost 2 bases and the J gene lost 2 bases, with 7 bases spanning the gap. The source of this sequence is an older female donor with stage I lung adenocarcinoma. The chain employs TRBV6-5 and TRBJ1-5; possibly TRBD1 for D (5 bases). The sample in question was peripheral blood, obtained before any cancer treatment. The CDR3 DNA sequence: TGTGCCAGCAGTTACGCGGGGGGCAATCAGCCCCAGCATTTT. Amino acids: CASSYAGGNQPQHF.